This T cell receptor (beta chain) was captured in a study of lymphopenia after photon versus proton radiotherapy. As concerns this clone: Its antigen is as yet unknown.

TCRdb's table, derived via immunoSEQ multiplex PCR, lists solely in-frame clones and lacks some. The sample holds some 20,000 clones, about 89% seen once. Overall study findings and caveats: Under photons, naive T cells and diversity fell while effector/memory populations rose. Only patients who died were analyzed for survival; proton advantage is unproven.

V shed 4 bases and J shed 0 bases, with 9 bases lying between them. Germline V lookup: CDR1 SEHNR, CDR2 FQNEAQ (reference sequence). This CDR3 spans 15 amino acids. The receptor was derived from a man aged 60 to 69 with pancreatic cancer. Sample: peripheral blood, taken from a patient treated with photon-based radiotherapy. The chain has TRBV7-9 and TRBJ1-4, with D maybe TRBD1 (5 bases). CDR3 DNA: TGTGCCAGCAGCTCCCGACAGTCAACTAATGAAAAACTGTTTTTT. Its protein product is CASSSRQSTNEKLFF.